The subject of this entry is one T cell receptor beta chain. Per germline, CDR1 MDHEN and CDR2 SYDVKM. V trimming: 3 bases; J trimming: 7 bases; junction bases outside the gene matches: 13. The CDR3 totals 17 residues. Produced via immunoSEQ multiplex PCR; TCRdb's table is partial and in-frame only. Counted here are about 9,600 clones, 75% to 80% occurring once; the ten biggest clones make up about 32%. Collected at least 2 cm from the tumor margin, the adjacent lung showed no malignant cells. The data are from a study of T cells and copy number aberrations in small-cell lung cancer. The specimen was normal tissue next to the tumor. The chain joins TRBV28 to TRBJ2-1, with 9 bases fitting TRBD2. The sequence came from a man between 60 and 75 years old with small cell lung cancer. The CDR3 is CASSFNGGRGMGNEQFF. CDR3 nucleotide sequence: TGTGCCAGCAGTTTTAACGGCGGGAGGGGCATGGGGAATGAGCAGTTCTTC.